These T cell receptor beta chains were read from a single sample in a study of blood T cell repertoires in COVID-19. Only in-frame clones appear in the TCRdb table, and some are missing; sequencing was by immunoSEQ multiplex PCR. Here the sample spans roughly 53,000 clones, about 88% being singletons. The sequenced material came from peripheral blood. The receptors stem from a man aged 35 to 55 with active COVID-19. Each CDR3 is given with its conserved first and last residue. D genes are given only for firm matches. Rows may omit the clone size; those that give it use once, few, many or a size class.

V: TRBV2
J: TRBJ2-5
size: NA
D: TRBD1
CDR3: CASSERTGKETQYF
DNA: TGTGCCAGCAGTGAAAGGACAGGGAAAGAGACCCAGTACTTC

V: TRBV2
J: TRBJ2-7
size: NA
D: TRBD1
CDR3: CASSEDRGDFNEQYF
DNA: TGTGCCAGCAGTGAAGACAGGGGGGATTTCAACGAGCAGTACTTC

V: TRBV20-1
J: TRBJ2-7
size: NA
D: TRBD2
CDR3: CLAGGDHEQYF
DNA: TGCTTAGCGGGAGGAGACCACGAGCAGTACTTC

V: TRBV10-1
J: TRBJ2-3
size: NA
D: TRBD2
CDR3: CASMDSGVRNTQYF
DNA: TGCGCCAGCATGGATAGCGGGGTGCGGAATACGCAGTATTTT

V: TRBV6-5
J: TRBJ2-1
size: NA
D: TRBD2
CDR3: CASASGSLNEQFF
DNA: TGTGCCAGTGCTAGCGGCAGCCTGAATGAGCAGTTCTTC

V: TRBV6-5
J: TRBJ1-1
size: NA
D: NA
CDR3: CASSPGWLAEAFF
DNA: TGTGCCAGCAGTCCAGGGTGGTTGGCTGAAGCTTTCTTT

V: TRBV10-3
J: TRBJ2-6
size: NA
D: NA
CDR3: CAISEGASGANVLTF
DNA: TGTGCCATCAGTGAGGGGGCTTCTGGGGCCAACGTCCTGACTTTC

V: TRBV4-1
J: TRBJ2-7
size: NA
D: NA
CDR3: CASSQVSGGDSYEQYF
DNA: TGCGCCAGCAGCCAAGTGAGCGGAGGGGACTCCTACGAGCAGTACTTC

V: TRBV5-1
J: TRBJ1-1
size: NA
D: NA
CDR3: CASSLDRMNTEAFF
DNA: TGCGCCAGCAGCTTGGACAGGATGAACACTGAAGCTTTCTTT

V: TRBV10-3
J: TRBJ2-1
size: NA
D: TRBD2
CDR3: CAISESGRGGNEQFF
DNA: TGTGCCATCAGTGAGTCCGGTCGGGGGGGCAATGAGCAGTTCTTC

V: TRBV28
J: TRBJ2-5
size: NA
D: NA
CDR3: CASSLPGGLGETQYF
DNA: TGTGCCAGCAGTTTACCGGGGGGCTTGGGAGAGACCCAGTACTTC

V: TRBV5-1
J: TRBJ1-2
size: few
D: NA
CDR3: CASTLDSYGGYTF
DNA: TGCGCCAGCACCTTGGATAGCTACGGGGGCTACACCTTC

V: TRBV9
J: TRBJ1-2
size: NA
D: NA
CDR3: CASSVDPGQGDGYTF
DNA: TGTGCCAGCAGCGTAGATCCAGGCCAAGGGGATGGCTACACCTTC

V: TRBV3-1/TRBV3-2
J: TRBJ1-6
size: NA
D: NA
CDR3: CASSRSNGTPLHF
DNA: TGTGCCAGCAGCCGATCTAACGGGACACCCCTCCACTTT

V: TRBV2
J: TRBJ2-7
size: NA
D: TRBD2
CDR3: CASRGNLLALSYEQYF
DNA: TGTGCCAGCAGGGGAAACCTACTAGCGCTCTCCTACGAGCAGTACTTC

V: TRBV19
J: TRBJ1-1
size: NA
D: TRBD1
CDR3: CASSPGQGRGGTEAFF
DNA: TGTGCCAGTAGTCCTGGACAGGGACGAGGAGGCACTGAAGCTTTCTTT

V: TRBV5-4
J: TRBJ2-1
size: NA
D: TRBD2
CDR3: CASSPWTSGTGDEQFF
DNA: TGTGCCAGCAGCCCGTGGACTAGCGGGACAGGTGATGAGCAGTTCTTC

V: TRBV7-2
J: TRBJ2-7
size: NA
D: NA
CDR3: CASSLYSYEQYF
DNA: TGTGCCAGCAGCTTATACTCCTACGAGCAGTACTTC

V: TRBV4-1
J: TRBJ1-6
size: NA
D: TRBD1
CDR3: CASSQDEGARRSPLHF
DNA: TGCGCCAGCAGCCAAGATGAGGGGGCGCGACGTTCACCCCTCCACTTT

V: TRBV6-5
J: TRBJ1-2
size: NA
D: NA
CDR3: CASSYVRVISGNGYTF
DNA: TGTGCCAGCAGTTACGTCAGGGTAATAAGTGGGAATGGCTACACCTTC

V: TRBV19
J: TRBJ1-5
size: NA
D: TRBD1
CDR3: CASSRGTGGNQPQHF
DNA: TGTGCCAGTAGTAGGGGGACAGGGGGCAATCAGCCCCAGCATTTT

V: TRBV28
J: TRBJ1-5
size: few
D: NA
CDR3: CASSPPRDRNQPQHF
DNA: TGTGCCAGCAGTCCCCCAAGAGATCGCAATCAGCCCCAGCATTTT

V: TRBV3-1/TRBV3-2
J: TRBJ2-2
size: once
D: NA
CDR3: CASSQVADYNTGELFF
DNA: TGTGCCAGCAGCCAAGTTGCGGACTACAACACCGGGGAGCTGTTTTTT

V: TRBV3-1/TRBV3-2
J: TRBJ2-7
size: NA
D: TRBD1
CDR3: CASSPGTGLPEQYF
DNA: TGTGCCAGCAGCCCCGGGACAGGGCTTCCCGAGCAGTACTTC

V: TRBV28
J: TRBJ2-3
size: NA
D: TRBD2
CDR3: CASSFFTSGRPDTQYF
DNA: TGTGCCAGCAGTTTCTTCACTAGCGGGAGACCAGATACGCAGTATTTT

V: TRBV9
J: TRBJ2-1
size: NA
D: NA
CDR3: CASSVEISTTYNEQFF
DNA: TGTGCCAGCAGCGTAGAGATTTCGACAACCTACAATGAGCAGTTCTTC

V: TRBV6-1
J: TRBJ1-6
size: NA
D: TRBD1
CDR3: CASSEARGPNSPLHF
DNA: TGTGCCAGCAGTGAGGCTAGGGGGCCTAACTCACCCCTCCACTTT

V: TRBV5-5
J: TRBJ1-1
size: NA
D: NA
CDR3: CASSVGSGRTEAFF
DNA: TGTGCCAGCAGCGTTGGGTCGGGGAGGACTGAAGCTTTCTTT

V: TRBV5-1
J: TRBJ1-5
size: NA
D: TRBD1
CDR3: CASYQGTDSNQPQHF
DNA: TGCGCCAGCTATCAAGGGACAGATAGCAATCAGCCCCAGCATTTT

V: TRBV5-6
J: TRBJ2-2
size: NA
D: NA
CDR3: CASSVAGIGTGELFF
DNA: TGTGCCAGCAGCGTTGCAGGGATTGGGACCGGGGAGCTGTTTTTT

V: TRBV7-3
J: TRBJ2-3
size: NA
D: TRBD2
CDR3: CASSPAGGGRGDTQYF
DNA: TGTGCCAGCAGCCCCGCGGGAGGCGGGAGGGGAGATACGCAGTATTTT

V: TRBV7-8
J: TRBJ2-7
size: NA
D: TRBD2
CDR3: CASSLGREVTYEQYF
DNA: TGTGCCAGCAGCTTGGGGCGGGAGGTCACCTACGAGCAGTACTTC

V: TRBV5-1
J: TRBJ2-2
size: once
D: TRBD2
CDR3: CASSQTSGKGGELFF
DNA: TGCGCCAGCAGCCAAACTAGCGGGAAGGGCGGGGAGCTGTTTTTT

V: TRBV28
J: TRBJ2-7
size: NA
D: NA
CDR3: CASSPRGNLAYEQYF
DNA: TGTGCCAGCAGCCCGAGGGGGAACTTAGCCTACGAGCAGTACTTC

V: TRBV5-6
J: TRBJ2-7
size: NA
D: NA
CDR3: CASTFRRQGYEQYF
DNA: TGTGCCAGCACCTTCAGAAGACAAGGCTACGAGCAGTACTTC

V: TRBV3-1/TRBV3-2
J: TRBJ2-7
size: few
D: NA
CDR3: CASSQRVGSYEQYF
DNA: TGTGCCAGCAGCCAGCGGGTCGGCTCCTACGAGCAGTACTTC

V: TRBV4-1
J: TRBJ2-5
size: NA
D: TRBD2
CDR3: CASSQDTTSGPRTQYF
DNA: TGCGCCAGCAGCCAAGATACAACTAGCGGGCCGAGGACCCAGTACTTC

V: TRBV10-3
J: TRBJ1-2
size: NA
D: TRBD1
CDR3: CAISETSGTGSSGYTF
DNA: TGTGCCATCAGTGAGACGTCCGGGACAGGGTCGTCTGGCTACACCTTC

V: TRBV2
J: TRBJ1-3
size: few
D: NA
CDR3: CASSTESSGNTIYF
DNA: TGTGCCAGTTCTACAGAGAGCTCTGGAAACACCATATATTTT

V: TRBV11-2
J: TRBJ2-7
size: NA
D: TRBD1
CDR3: CASSRMTGLWEQYF
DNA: TGTGCCAGCAGCCGGATGACAGGGCTCTGGGAGCAGTACTTC